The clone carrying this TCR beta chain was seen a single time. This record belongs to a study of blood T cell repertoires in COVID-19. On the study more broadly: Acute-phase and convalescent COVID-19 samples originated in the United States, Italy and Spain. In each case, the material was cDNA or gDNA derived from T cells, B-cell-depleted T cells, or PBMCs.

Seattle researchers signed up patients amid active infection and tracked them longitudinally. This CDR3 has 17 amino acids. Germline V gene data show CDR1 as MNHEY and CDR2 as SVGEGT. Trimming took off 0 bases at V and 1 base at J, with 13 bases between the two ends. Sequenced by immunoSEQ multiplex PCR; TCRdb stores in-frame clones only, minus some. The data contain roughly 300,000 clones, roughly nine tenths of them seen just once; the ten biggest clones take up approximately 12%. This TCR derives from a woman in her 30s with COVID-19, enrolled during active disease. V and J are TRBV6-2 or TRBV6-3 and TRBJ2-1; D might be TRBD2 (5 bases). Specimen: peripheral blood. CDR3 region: CASSYSPRGGSYNEQFF. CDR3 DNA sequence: TGTGCCAGCAGTTACTCGCCACGGGGTGGGTCCTACAATGAGCAGTTCTTC.